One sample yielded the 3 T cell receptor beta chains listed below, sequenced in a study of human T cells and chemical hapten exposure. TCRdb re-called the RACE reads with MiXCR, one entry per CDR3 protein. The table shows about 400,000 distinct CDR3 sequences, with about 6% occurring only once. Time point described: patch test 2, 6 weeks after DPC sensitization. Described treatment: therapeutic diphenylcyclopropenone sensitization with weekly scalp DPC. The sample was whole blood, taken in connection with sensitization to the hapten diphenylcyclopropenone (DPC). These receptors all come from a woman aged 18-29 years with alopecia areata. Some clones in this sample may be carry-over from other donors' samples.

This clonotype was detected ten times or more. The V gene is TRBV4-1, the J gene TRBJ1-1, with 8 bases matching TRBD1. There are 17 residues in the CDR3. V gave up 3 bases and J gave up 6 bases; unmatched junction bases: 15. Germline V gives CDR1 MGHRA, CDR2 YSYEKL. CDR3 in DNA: TGCGCCAGCAGCCAGACCCTCCTCGGACAGGGTGGGCCTGAAGCTTTCTTT. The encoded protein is CASSQTLLGQGGPEAFF.

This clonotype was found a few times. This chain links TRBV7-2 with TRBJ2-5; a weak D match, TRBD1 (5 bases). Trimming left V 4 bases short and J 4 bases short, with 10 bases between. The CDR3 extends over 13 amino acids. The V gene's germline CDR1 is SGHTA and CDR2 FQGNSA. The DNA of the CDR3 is TGTGCCAGCAGCTCCAACGACAGAGAGACCCAGTACTTC. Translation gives CASSSNDRETQYF.

This chain's CDR3 is CASSYSEGGNTGELFF. The DNA of the CDR3 is TGTGCCAGCAGTTACTCTGAGGGGGGGAACACCGGGGAGCTGTTTTTT. The chain links TRBV6-5 to TRBJ2-2, with D perhaps TRBD1 or TRBD2 (6 bases each). CDR1 and CDR2 from the germline V gene are MNHEY and SVGAGI. This CDR3 contains 16 residues. Trimming removed 0 bases from V and 1 base from J, with 9 bases in between.